These T cell receptor beta chains were read from a single sample in a study of blood T cells in healthy people across ages. Each CDR3 protein is one row after TCRdb ran MiXCR on the 5' RACE reads. The sample holds approximately 810,000 distinct CDR3 sequences, under 30% seen once. Sequenced material: blood. These receptors came from a woman older than 75 in good health. Each CDR3 is given with its conserved first and last residue. The D gene is left open where the match is weak. The listing skips clone size in some rows; elsewhere it reads once, few, many or a size class.

v_call,j_call,clone_size,d_call,cdr3_aa,cdr3_nt
TRBV7-9,TRBJ1-4,many,NA,CASSLGGFELFF,TGTGCCAGCAGCTTAGGAGGGTTTGAACTGTTTTTT
TRBV12-3/TRBV12-4,TRBJ1-3,NA,TRBD1,CASSRQGSGNTIYF,TGTGCCAGCAGTCGACAGGGTTCTGGAAACACCATATATTTT
TRBV20-1,TRBJ1-2,NA,NA,CSAYGPYGYTF,TGCAGTGCTTATGGACCCTATGGCTACACCTTC
TRBV11-2,TRBJ2-5,many,NA,CASSLRVGGRRTEETQYF,TGTGCCAGCAGCTTGCGTGTTGGGGGTCGACGGACGGAAGAGACCCAGTACTTC
TRBV4-3,TRBJ2-2,NA,TRBD2,CASSQEVGGGGNGELFF,TGCGCCAGCAGCCAAGAAGTGGGTGGCGGGGGGAACGGGGAGCTGTTTTTT
TRBV3-1,TRBJ2-6,NA,TRBD1,CASSPTGRGKSGANFLTF,TGTGCCAGCAGCCCCACCGGCAGGGGGAAATCTGGGGCCAACTTCCTGACTTTC
TRBV20-1,TRBJ1-2,many,NA,CSARDLSGGAYYGYTF,TGCAGTGCTAGAGATCTCTCGGGGGGGGCGTACTATGGCTACACCTTC
TRBV20-1,TRBJ2-7,NA,TRBD1,CSALPGQGFEQYF,TGCAGTGCCCTCCCCGGACAGGGTTTCGAGCAGTACTTC
TRBV7-9,TRBJ2-1,many,NA,CASSLNLGGGSYNEQFF,TGTGCCAGCAGCTTAAACTTGGGAGGGGGCTCCTACAATGAGCAGTTCTTC
TRBV5-6,TRBJ2-3,NA,TRBD2,CASGSGGLSTDTQYF,TGTGCCAGCGGCTCGGGGGGACTCAGCACAGATACGCAGTATTTT
TRBV7-2,TRBJ2-5,many,NA,CASSLERRSGTQETQYF,TGTGCCAGCAGCTTAGAGAGACGTAGCGGAACCCAAGAGACCCAGTACTTC
TRBV14,TRBJ2-1,few,TRBD1,CASSQVQGAIPQFF,TGTGCCAGCAGCCAAGTGCAGGGGGCTATACCGCAGTTCTTC
TRBV7-2,TRBJ2-5,many,NA,CASSIGHTQETQYF,TGTGCCAGCAGCATAGGACACACACAAGAGACCCAGTACTTC
TRBV7-8,TRBJ2-3,NA,TRBD2,CASSLRLAGGGPDTQYF,TGTGCCAGCAGCTTAAGGCTAGCGGGGGGGGGACCAGATACGCAGTATTTT
TRBV7-8,TRBJ2-1,NA,TRBD2,CASSILLAGDSYDEQFF,TGTGCCAGCAGCATTCTACTAGCGGGGGATTCATACGATGAGCAGTTCTTC
TRBV7-9,TRBJ2-5,NA,NA,CASSQIRSGRETQYF,TGTGCCAGCAGCCAAATACGGTCGGGCAGGGAGACCCAGTACTTC
TRBV12-3/TRBV12-4,TRBJ2-7,many,NA,CASRAGGNRVIYEQYF,TGTGCCAGCAGGGCCGGGGGGAACAGGGTTATCTACGAGCAGTACTTC
TRBV20-1,TRBJ2-5,many,NA,CSAPLYQETQYF,TGCAGTGCCCCCCTATACCAAGAGACCCAGTACTTC
TRBV20-1,TRBJ2-3,NA,TRBD2,CSARVQGLAGFTDTQYF,TGCAGTGCTAGAGTCCAAGGACTAGCGGGGTTCACAGATACGCAGTATTTT
TRBV6-2/TRBV6-3,TRBJ2-7,NA,NA,CAGSYSIGSDSYEQYF,TGTGCCGGCAGTTACTCGATCGGGAGTGACTCCTACGAGCAGTACTTC
TRBV12-3/TRBV12-4,TRBJ2-1,NA,NA,CASSSLWDNEQFF,TGTGCCAGCAGTTCCCTTTGGGACAATGAGCAGTTCTTC
TRBV9,TRBJ2-1,few,NA,CASSADSTYNEQFF,TGTGCCAGCAGCGCGGACAGTACCTACAATGAGCAGTTCTTC
TRBV30,TRBJ1-2,many,TRBD1,CAWSAGTGRAYGYTF,TGTGCCTGGAGTGCTGGGACAGGGAGAGCCTATGGCTACACCTTC
TRBV6-6,TRBJ2-5,many,NA,CASARGPQETQYF,TGTGCCAGCGCGCGGGGGCCTCAAGAGACCCAGTACTTC
TRBV12-3/TRBV12-4,TRBJ2-5,many,NA,CASTARPRETQYF,TGTGCCAGCACCGCCCGGCCGAGGGAGACCCAGTACTTC
TRBV28,TRBJ2-3,few,TRBD2,CASSLGIAGLADTQYF,TGTGCCAGCAGTTTAGGAATAGCGGGGTTAGCAGATACGCAGTATTTT
TRBV14,TRBJ2-1,NA,TRBD2,CASSQGLAGRGEQFF,TGTGCCAGCAGCCAAGGACTAGCGGGACGTGGTGAGCAGTTCTTC